This T cell receptor (beta chain) was sequenced during a study of blood T cell repertoires in COVID-19. Original processing methods: Nucleated cell number was recorded as an estimate derived from reference gene primer amplification. Clones were sequenced by immunoSEQ multiplex PCR, and TCRdb holds only the in-frame ones, with some missing. Clonal size and the V and J genes are those of that table, whereas D and trimming came from the DNA. The table records about 320,000 clones, more than 90% of them present only once. Donors in Cohort 3 counted as recovered after two negative PCRs, clearance, or symptom resolution. The sequence derives from a man aged 55 to 70 who had recovered from COVID-19. The sample was PBMCs or T cells enriched from blood (not recorded which).

The CDR3 reads CASSLEFSGELFF. Here the CDR3 DNA reads TGTGCCAGCAGCTTAGAGTTTTCCGGGGAGCTGTTTTTT. V usage is TRBV7-3 and J usage is TRBJ2-2; D ambiguous. This CDR3 spans 13 amino acids. V lost 2 bases and J lost 6, with 7 bases in between. From germline, CDR1 is SGHTA and CDR2 FQGTGA.